The 6 T cell receptor beta chains in this list originate from one sample, sequenced in a study of regulatory T cells in long-lasting Graves disease. The authors built TCR beta libraries using iRepertoire HTBI primers and Arm-PCR of CDR3 regions. MiXCR, applied by TCRdb to the multiplex PCR reads, yields one record per CDR3 protein. The sample yields a few hundred thousand distinct CDR3 sequences, about a sixth seen once. The time point is: newly diagnosed GD, antithyroid drugs for less than 3 months. Isolated PBMC RNA provided the starting material for the TCR library. The same sample was also used in a study of T cells in Graves' hyperthyroidism and ophthalmopathy.

Source: peripheral blood mononuclear cells (PBMCs), taken at new diagnosis, from a patient treated with antithyroid drugs. Receptors were obtained from a man aged 40-50 years with Graves disease.

This clonotype was picked up many times. The chain recombines TRBV24-1 with TRBJ2-4, with TRBD1 matching 7 bases. The CDR3 runs 15 residues. In germline, CDR1 is KGHDR, CDR2 SFDVKD. The V and J ends lost 3 bases and 1 base, in that order; junction bases with no gene match: 2. The CDR3 nucleotides are TGTGCCACCAGTGATCCACAGGGGGCCAAAAACATTCAGTACTTC. As protein: CATSDPQGAKNIQYF.

The chain couples TRBV24-1 to TRBJ2-2; 10 bases line up with TRBD2. The CDR3 is 15 residues long. Per germline, CDR1 KGHDR and CDR2 SFDVKD. Trimming took 8 bases from V and 6 from J; bases not matched to a gene: 8. The CDR3 loop is CATNGPSGGAGELFF. The DNA for the CDR3 is TGTGCCACCAATGGACCTAGCGGGGGTGCCGGGGAGCTGTTTTTT.

The chain employs TRBV4-2 and TRBJ2-2, with D tentatively TRBD2 (5 bases). Trimming took 4 bases from V and 8 from J, leaving 11 bases between them. The CDR3 spans 13 residues. CDR1 and CDR2 from the germline V gene are LGHNA and YNFKEQ. The CDR3 DNA reads TGTGCCAGCAGCCGAGGGATAGGGGGGGAGCTGTTTTTT. As protein: CASSRGIGGELFF.

This clonotype was observed many times. An end of the junction differs from the germline gene, which may be a read error. The V gene is TRBV6-5, the J gene TRBJ2-1; no firm D call. CDR1 MNHEY and CDR2 SVGAGI come from the germline V gene. The CDR3 runs to 18 residues. CDR3 bases: TGTGCCAGCAGGTACTCACTCGTAGGAGTCCGCTCCTACAATGAGCAGTTCTTC. This encodes CASRYSLVGVRSYNEQFF.

This clonotype was observed many times. The gene calls are TRBV7-8 and TRBJ2-1; 10 positions agree with TRBD2. Germline values: CDR1 SGHVS, CDR2 FQNEAQ. This CDR3 has 17 residues. The junction had 8 bases not matched to a gene; V was cut back by 4 bases and J by 2 bases. Here the CDR3 DNA reads TGTGCCAGCAGCTCCACAGCGGGGGGGCAACCCTACAATGAGCAGTTCTTC. Translation: CASSSTAGGQPYNEQFF.

This clonotype was counted many times. V is TRBV3-1 and J is TRBJ2-7, with D perhaps TRBD1 (6 bases). This CDR3 contains 15 residues. Deletions cut 4 bases from V and 5 bases from J, with 18 bases between. The germline gives CDR1 LGHDT, CDR2 YNNKEL (reference sequence). CDR3 nucleotides: TGTGCCAGCAGCCTCCAACCCGGGACAATCGACGAGCAGTACTTC. Protein sequence: CASSLQPGTIDEQYF.